This T cell receptor (beta chain) was obtained from a study of shared clonotypes between healthy human individuals. The assay ran at deep level. Several immunoSEQ plates received, in even portions, the genomic DNA of each subset. Clones were sequenced by immunoSEQ multiplex PCR, and TCRdb holds only the in-frame ones, with some missing. The data contain roughly 2 million clones, about 95% of them seen just once; the ten biggest clones take up roughly 1.1%. The naive CD8 fraction comprised CD45RO-negative cells positively selected for CCR7 and excluded terminally differentiated effector memory CD45RA+ cells. On this clone itself: The antigen remains unidentified.

Findings and limits, study-wide: All-four-donor shared clonotypes had higher generation probabilities than non-shared clonotypes did.

The germline gives CDR1 MDHEN, CDR2 SYDVKM. Trimming shortened V by 5 bases and J by 0 bases, and 20 bases separated the two germline ends. This CDR3 is 17 amino acids long. The sequence was obtained from a man in his late teens or twenties in good health. The sample consisted of naive CD8+ T cells sorted from blood. V usage is TRBV28 and J usage is TRBJ2-7; the D gene is possibly TRBD1 (6 bases). CDR3 coding DNA: TGTGCCAGCAGTACAGATCCACGACGGACAGCCTCCTACGAGCAGTACTTC. As protein: CASSTDPRRTASYEQYF.